These 3 T cell receptor beta chains were sequenced from one sample in a study of cytomegalovirus exposure and HLA in healthy donors. Amplification used 60 Vbeta primers and 13 Jbeta primers. Assay used: immunoSEQ multiplex PCR; TCRdb lists only in-frame clones, some missing. This sample carries about 100,000 clones, 76% of them seen once, and the ten largest clones take over 3.5%. Sequencing used PBMCs. Source of these receptors: a woman in her forties or fifties in good health and CMV-seropositive.

This clone is labeled medium-sized. The J gene is TRBJ2-5, the V gene TRBV11-2, with D maybe TRBD1 (5 bases). Trimming removed 3 bases from V and 5 bases from J, with 13 bases in between. The CDR3 consists of 14 residues. CDR1 is SGHAT, CDR2 FQNNGV, per germline. In DNA, the CDR3 is TGTGCCAGCAGCTTTAAAGGGGCGGTGGAGACCCAGTACTTC. Translating it yields CASSFKGAVETQYF.

The chain has TRBV11-3 and TRBJ2-3, with TRBD2 matching 9 bases. The CDR3 contains 13 residues. J gave up 4 bases and V 10 bases, and 6 bases lay outside the gene matches. Germline V gene lookup returns CDR1 SGHNT and CDR2 YENEEA. Here the CDR3 reads CATSGVGSDTQYF. The DNA of the CDR3 is TGTGCCACTAGCGGGGTAGGGTCAGATACGCAGTATTTT.

The rearrangement joins TRBV7-2 to TRBJ1-4; 7 bases are shared with TRBD1. Trimming at V came to 4 bases and at J to 8 bases, leaving 13 bases not matched to a gene. The CDR3 length is 16 residues. CDR1 is SGHTA and CDR2 is FQGNSA in the germline V gene. The CDR3 spells CASSSAGTAIGEKLFF. CDR3 DNA: TGTGCCAGCAGCTCCGCCGGGACAGCGATAGGAGAAAAACTGTTTTTT.